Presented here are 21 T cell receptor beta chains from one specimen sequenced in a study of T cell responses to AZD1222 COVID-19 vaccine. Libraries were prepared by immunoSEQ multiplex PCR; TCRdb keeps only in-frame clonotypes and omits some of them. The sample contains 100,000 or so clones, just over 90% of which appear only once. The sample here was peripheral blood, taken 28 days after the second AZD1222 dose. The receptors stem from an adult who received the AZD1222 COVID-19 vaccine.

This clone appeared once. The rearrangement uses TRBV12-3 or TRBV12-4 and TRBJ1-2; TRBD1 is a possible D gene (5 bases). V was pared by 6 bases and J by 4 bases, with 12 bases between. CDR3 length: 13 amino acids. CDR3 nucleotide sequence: TGTGCCAGCAGCTGGGGAGGGGCCTATGGCTACACCTTC. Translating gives CASSWGGAYGYTF.

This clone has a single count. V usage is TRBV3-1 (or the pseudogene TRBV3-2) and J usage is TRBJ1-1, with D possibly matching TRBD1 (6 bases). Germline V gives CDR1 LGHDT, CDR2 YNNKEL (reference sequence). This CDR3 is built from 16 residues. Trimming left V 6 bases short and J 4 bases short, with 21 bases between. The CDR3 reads CASRTAGARLGTEAFF. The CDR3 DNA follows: TGTGCCAGCAGGACCGCGGGGGCGAGGTTGGGCACTGAAGCTTTCTTT.

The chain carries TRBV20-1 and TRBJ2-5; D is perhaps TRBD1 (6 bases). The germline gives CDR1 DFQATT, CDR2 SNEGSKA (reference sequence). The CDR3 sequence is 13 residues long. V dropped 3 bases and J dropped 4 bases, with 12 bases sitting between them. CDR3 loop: CSASRTVAETQYF. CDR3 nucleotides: TGCAGTGCTAGTAGGACAGTCGCAGAGACCCAGTACTTC.

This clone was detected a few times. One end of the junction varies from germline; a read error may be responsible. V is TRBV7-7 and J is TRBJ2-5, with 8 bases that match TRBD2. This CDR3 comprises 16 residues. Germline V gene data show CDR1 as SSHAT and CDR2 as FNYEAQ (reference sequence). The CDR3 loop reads CASSDLIAGSAETQYF. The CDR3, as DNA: TGTGCTAGCAGCGACCTCATAGCGGGGTCCGCAGAGACCCAGTACTTC.

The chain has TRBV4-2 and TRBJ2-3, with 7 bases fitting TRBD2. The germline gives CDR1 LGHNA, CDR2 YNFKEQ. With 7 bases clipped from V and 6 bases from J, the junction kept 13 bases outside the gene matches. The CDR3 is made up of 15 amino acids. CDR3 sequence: CASTPSLREPDTQYF. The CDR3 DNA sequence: TGTGCCAGCACACCCAGTTTGCGGGAGCCTGATACGCAGTATTTT.

This CDR3 is CASSPGGSYEQYF. The CDR3 DNA reads TGTGCCAGTAGCCCCGGGGGGTCCTACGAGCAGTACTTC. The rearrangement uses TRBV19 and TRBJ2-7; TRBD2 aligns across 7 bases. Germline loops: CDR1 LNHDA, CDR2 SQIVND (reference sequence). The CDR3 runs 13 residues. J was trimmed by 1 base and V by 6 bases; bases with no gene match: 3.

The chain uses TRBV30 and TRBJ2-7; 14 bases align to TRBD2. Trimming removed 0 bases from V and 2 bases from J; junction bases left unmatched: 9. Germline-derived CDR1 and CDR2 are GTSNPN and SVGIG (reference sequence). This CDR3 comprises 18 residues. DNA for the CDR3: TGTGCCTGGAGTGTACTGTCCCTGACTAGCGGGGGGGCCTACGAGCAGTACTTC. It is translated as CAWSVLSLTSGGAYEQYF.

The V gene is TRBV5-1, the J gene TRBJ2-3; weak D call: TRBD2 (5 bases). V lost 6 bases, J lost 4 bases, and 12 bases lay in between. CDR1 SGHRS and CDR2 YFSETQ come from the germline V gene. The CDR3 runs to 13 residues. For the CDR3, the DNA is TGCGCCAGCAACGGGGTCTTGTCAGATACGCAGTATTTT. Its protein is CASNGVLSDTQYF. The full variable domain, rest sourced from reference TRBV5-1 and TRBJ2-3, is KAGVTQTPRYLIKTRGQQVTLSCSPISGHRSVSWYQQTPGQGLQFLFEYFSETQRNKGNFPGRFSGRQFSNSRSEMNVSTLELGDSALYLCASNGVLSDTQYFGPGTRLTVL.

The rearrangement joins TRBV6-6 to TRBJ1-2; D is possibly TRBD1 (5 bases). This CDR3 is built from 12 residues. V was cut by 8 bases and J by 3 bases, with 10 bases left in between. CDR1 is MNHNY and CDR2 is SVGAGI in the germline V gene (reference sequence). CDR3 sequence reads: CASGQLDYGYTF. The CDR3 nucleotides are TGTGCCAGCGGACAATTGGACTATGGCTACACCTTC.

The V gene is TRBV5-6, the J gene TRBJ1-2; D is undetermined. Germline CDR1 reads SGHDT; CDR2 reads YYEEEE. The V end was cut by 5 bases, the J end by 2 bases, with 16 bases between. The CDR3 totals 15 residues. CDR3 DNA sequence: TGTGCCAGCAGTCCCCCCCTCCTGGGAAACTATGGCTACACCTTC. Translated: CASSPPLLGNYGYTF.

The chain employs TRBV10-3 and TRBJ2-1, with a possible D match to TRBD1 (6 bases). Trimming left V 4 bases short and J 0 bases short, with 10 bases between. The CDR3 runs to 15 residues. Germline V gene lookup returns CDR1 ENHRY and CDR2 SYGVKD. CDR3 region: CAISGQVSSYNEQFF. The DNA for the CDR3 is TGTGCCATCAGTGGACAGGTTAGCTCCTACAATGAGCAGTTCTTC.

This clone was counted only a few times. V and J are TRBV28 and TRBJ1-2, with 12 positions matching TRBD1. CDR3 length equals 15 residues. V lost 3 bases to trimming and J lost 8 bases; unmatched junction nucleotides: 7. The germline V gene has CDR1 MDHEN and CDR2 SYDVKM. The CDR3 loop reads CASSFRDRGLQGYTF. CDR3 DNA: TGTGCCAGCAGTTTCCGGGACAGGGGGCTTCAAGGCTACACCTTC.

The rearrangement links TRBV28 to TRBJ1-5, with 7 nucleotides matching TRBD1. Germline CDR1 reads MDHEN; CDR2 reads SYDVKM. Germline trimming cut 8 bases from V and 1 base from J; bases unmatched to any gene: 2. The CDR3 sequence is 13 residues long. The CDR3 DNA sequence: TGTGCCAGCGACAGGGTGAGCAATCAGCCCCAGCATTTT. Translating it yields CASDRVSNQPQHF.

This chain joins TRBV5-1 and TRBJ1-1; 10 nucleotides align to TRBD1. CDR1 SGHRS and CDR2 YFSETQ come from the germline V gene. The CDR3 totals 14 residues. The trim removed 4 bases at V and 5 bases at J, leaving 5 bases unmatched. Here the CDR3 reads CASSDRTGGTEAFF. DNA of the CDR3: TGCGCCAGCAGCGATCGGACAGGGGGGACTGAAGCTTTCTTT.

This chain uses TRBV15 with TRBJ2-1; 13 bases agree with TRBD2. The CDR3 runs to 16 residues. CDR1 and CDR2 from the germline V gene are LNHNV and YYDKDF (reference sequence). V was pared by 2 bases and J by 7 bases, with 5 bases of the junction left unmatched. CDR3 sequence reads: CATSRTGTSGKNEQFF. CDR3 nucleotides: TGTGCCACCAGCAGAACCGGGACTAGCGGGAAGAATGAGCAGTTCTTC.

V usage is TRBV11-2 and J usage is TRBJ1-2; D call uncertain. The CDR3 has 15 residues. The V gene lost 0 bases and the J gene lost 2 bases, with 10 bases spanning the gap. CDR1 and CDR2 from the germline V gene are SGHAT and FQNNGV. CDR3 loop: CASSLDQTPNYGYTF. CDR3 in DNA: TGTGCCAGCAGCTTAGATCAAACCCCCAACTATGGCTACACCTTC. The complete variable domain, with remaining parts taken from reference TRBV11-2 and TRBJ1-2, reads EAGVAQSPRYKIIEKRQSVAFWCNPISGHATLYWYQQILGQGPKLLIQFQNNGVVDDSQLPKDRFSAERLKGVDSTLKIQPAKLEDSAVYLCASSLDQTPNYGYTFGSGTRLTVV.

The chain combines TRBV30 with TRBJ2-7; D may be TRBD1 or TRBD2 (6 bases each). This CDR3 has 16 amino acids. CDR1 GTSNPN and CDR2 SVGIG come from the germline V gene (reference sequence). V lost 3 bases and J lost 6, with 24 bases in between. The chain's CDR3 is CAWRVRGGGQVGEQYF. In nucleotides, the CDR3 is TGTGCCTGGAGGGTCCGAGGGGGAGGTCAGGTCGGCGAGCAGTACTTC.

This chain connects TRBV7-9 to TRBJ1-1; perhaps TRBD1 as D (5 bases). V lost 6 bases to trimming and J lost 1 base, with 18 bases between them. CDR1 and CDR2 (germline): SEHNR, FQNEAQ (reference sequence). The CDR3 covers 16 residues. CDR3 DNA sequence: TGTGCCAGCAGGCATTGGGGAGGGGAGAAGAACACTGAAGCTTTCTTT. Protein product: CASRHWGGEKNTEAFF.

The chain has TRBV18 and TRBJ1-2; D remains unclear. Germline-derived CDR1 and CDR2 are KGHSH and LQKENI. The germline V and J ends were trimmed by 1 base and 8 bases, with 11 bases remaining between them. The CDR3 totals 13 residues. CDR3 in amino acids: CASSPQRPEGYTF. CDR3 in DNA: TGTGCCAGCTCACCACAGCGACCAGAAGGCTACACCTTC. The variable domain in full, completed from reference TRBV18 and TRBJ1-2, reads NAGVMQNPRHLVRRRGQEARLRCSPMKGHSHVYWYRQLPEEGLKFMVYLQKENIIDESGMPKERFSAEFPKEGPSILRIQQVVRGDSAAYFCASSPQRPEGYTFGSGTRLTVV.

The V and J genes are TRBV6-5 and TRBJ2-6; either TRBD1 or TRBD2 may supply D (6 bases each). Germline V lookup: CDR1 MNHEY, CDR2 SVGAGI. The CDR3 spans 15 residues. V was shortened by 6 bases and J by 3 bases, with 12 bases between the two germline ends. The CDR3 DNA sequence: TGTGCCAGCAGCCAAGGGGGAGGTGGGGCCAACGTCCTGACTTTC. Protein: CASSQGGGGANVLTF.

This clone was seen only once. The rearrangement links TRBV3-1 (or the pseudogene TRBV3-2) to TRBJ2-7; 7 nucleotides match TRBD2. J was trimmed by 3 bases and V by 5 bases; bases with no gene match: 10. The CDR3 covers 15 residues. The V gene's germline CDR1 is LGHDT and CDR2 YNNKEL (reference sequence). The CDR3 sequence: CASSNGLGPRYEQYF. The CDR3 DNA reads TGTGCCAGCAGCAATGGACTAGGGCCCCGCTACGAGCAGTACTTC.